The 11 T cell receptor beta chains given below trace back to one sample, sequenced in a study of blood T cell repertoires in COVID-19. Profiling relied on immunoSEQ multiplex PCR, and the TCRdb table lists in-frame clones only, not all of them. This sample has 65,000 to 90,000 clones; about 91% occur once, and the top ten carry 5.5% to 7.5%. Sequencing was carried out using peripheral blood. The source of these receptors is a woman over 75 with acute or convalescent COVID-19.

This chain uses TRBV19 with TRBJ1-2; D perhaps matches TRBD1 (6 bases). The CDR3 extends over 16 amino acids. The germline V gene has CDR1 LNHDA and CDR2 SQIVND (reference sequence). The V end was cut by 7 bases, the J end by 6 bases, with 24 bases between. The CDR3 spells CASTWGGADIINGYTF. The CDR3 nucleotides are TGTGCCAGTACCTGGGGGGGGGCGGACATAATTAATGGCTACACCTTC.

The genes are TRBV24-1 and TRBJ1-1; perhaps TRBD1 as D (5 bases). V was shortened by 10 bases and J by 1 base, with 9 bases between the two germline ends. The CDR3 totals 12 residues. Germline V gene data show CDR1 as KGHDR and CDR2 as SFDVKD. DNA of the CDR3: TGTGCCACGCGCCAGGGGAACACTGAAGCTTTCTTT. Its protein product is CATRQGNTEAFF.

The CDR3 region is CASSFYRGEQFF. The CDR3 DNA reads TGTGCCAGCAGTTTTTACAGGGGTGAGCAGTTCTTC. The chain combines TRBV6-2 or TRBV6-3 with TRBJ2-1; TRBD1 matches at 7 bases. V trimming: 4 bases; J trimming: 9 bases; junction bases outside the gene matches: 3. CDR3 length: 12 residues. Per germline, CDR1 MNHEY and CDR2 SVGEGT.

The V call is TRBV19, the J call TRBJ1-6; possibly TRBD1 for D (5 bases). This CDR3 is 14 amino acids long. Germline V gene data show CDR1 as LNHDA and CDR2 as SQIVND (reference sequence). V lost 6 bases to trimming and J lost 9 bases, with 15 bases between them. The CDR3 here is CASRKEGQGSPLHF. In DNA form, the CDR3 reads TGTGCCAGTAGAAAGGAGGGTCAGGGTTCACCCCTCCACTTT.

The CDR3 coding sequence is TGTGCCAGCAGCACCTTACAGGTTGACTATGGCTACACCTTC. It specifies CASSTLQVDYGYTF. The chain joins TRBV5-6 to TRBJ1-2; possibly TRBD1 for D (5 bases). The CDR3 covers 14 residues. The germline V and J ends were trimmed by 4 bases and 3 bases, with 13 bases remaining between them. The germline V gene encodes CDR1 SGHDT and CDR2 YYEEEE.

This clone is a singleton in its sample. The rearrangement joins TRBV30 to TRBJ2-1; D remains unclear. This CDR3 has 13 residues. The V end was cut by 3 bases, the J end by 2 bases, with 8 bases between. Germline V CDR1 and CDR2: GTSNPN, SVGIG (reference sequence). The CDR3 region is CAWSAAAYNEQFF. For the CDR3, the DNA is TGTGCCTGGAGCGCGGCGGCCTACAATGAGCAGTTCTTC. Full variable domain (missing parts from reference TRBV30 and TRBJ2-1): SQTIHQWPATLVQPVGSPLSLECTVEGTSNPNLYWYRQAAGRGLQLLFYSVGIGQISSEVPQNLSASRPQDRQFILSSKKLLLSDSGFYLCAWSAAAYNEQFFGPGTRLTVL.

This rearrangement joins TRBV9 to TRBJ2-2; TRBD2 matches 16 bases. CDR1 and CDR2 from the germline V gene are SGDLS and YYNGEE. V dropped 2 bases and J dropped 3; count of bases not matched to a gene: 7. This CDR3 region has 19 residues. CDR3 bases: TGTGCCAGCAGCGTTCTGGGACTAGCGGGAGGGCAGGACACCGGGGAGCTGTTTTTT. Protein product: CASSVLGLAGGQDTGELFF.

V usage is TRBV19 and J usage is TRBJ2-1; 9 bases map to TRBD2. Losses at the gene ends were 3 bases for V and 6 bases for J; bases not matched to a gene: 6. Germline V gene lookup returns CDR1 LNHDA and CDR2 SQIVND (reference sequence). The CDR3 covers 15 residues. The CDR3 sequence: CASSMGGRGRNEQFF. CDR3 in DNA: TGTGCCAGTAGTATGGGCGGGAGGGGTCGCAATGAGCAGTTCTTC.

The J gene is TRBJ1-2, the V gene TRBV7-2; 7 nucleotides line up with TRBD1. With 5 bases clipped from V and 8 bases from J, the junction kept 11 bases outside the gene matches. The CDR3 spans 14 residues. CDR1 is SGHTA, CDR2 FQGNSA, per germline. The CDR3 DNA is TGTGCCAGCAGCCCTCGTGAAGGGGGCTTGGGCTACACCTTC. Amino acids: CASSPREGGLGYTF.

This chain links TRBV7-2 with TRBJ2-2; 9 nucleotides align to TRBD2. The CDR3 has 17 residues. The V gene end was trimmed by 1 base and the J gene end by 4 bases; junction bases not matched to a gene: 7. Germline CDR1 SGHTA, CDR2 FQGNSA. CDR3 nucleotides: TGTGCCAGCAGCTTAGAAAGGCGGGAGGGCGGCACCGGGGAGCTGTTTTTT. This sequence encodes CASSLERREGGTGELFF.

The J gene is TRBJ2-5, the V gene TRBV18; TRBD1 might be the D (6 bases). This CDR3 comprises 14 residues. CDR1 is KGHSH and CDR2 is LQKENI in the germline V gene. V was trimmed by 1 base and J by 2 bases, leaving 8 bases between them. CDR3: CASSPQTGQETQYF. In nucleotides, the CDR3 is TGTGCCAGCTCACCACAAACAGGGCAAGAGACCCAGTACTTC. Full variable domain (remainder filled in from reference TRBV18 and TRBJ2-5): NAGVMQNPRHLVRRRGQEARLRCSPMKGHSHVYWYRQLPEEGLKFMVYLQKENIIDESGMPKERFSAEFPKEGPSILRIQQVVRGDSAAYFCASSPQTGQETQYFGPGTRLLVL.